This is a list of T cell receptor beta chains from one sample in a study of response to subunit inactivated influenza vaccine. TCRdb passed the RT-PCR reads through MiXCR, listing each CDR3 protein once. Of 700,000 to 900,000 distinct CDR3 sequences in the sample, 21% were seen once. Material: PBMCs from blood, obtained roughly 5 days after vaccination. These TCRs come from a middle-aged man who received an inactivated influenza vaccine. The CDR3 runs from the conserved cysteine through the conserved F or W. D genes are given only for firm matches. Where a row states a size, it is once, few, many or the class of an expanded clone; other rows omit it.

>TRBJ2-3|many|TRBD2|TRBV20-1
TGCAGTGCTAGAGATCTCCTAGCGGGGGAAGCAGATACGCAGTATTTT
CSARDLLAGEADTQYF
>TRBJ2-7|few|.|TRBV6-1
TGTGCCAGCAGTGACAGGGGCCACTCCTACGAGCAGTACTTC
CASSDRGHSYEQYF
>TRBJ1-6|few|.|TRBV9
TGTGCCAGCAGCGTAGAACCCACGGGGAATTCACCCCTCCACTTT
CASSVEPTGNSPLHF
>TRBJ1-1|few|.|TRBV18
TGTGCCAGCTCACCTAACAGTCACACTGAAGCTTTCTTT
CASSPNSHTEAFF
>TRBJ2-3|many|.|TRBV27
TGTGCCAGCAGCCGATCAAGCACAGATACGCAGTATTTT
CASSRSSTDTQYF
>TRBJ2-2|.|.|TRBV5-1
TGCGCCAGCAGCTTGGAAGGGTTACCCGGGGAGCTGTTTTTT
CASSLEGLPGELFF
>TRBJ2-7|few|TRBD1|TRBV9
TGTGCCAGCAGCAGTAGGATGGGACAGGGAGCCGAGCAGTACTTC
CASSSRMGQGAEQYF
>TRBJ1-2|few|.|TRBV28
TGTGCCAGCAGTTCGGGCAGTAAAGGCTACACCTTC
CASSSGSKGYTF
>TRBJ2-3|few|.|TRBV7-2
TGTGCCAGCAGCTTACGGTTCGACAAGCTTAGCACAGATACGCAGTATTTT
CASSLRFDKLSTDTQYF
>TRBJ2-2|.|.|TRBV12-3/TRBV12-4
TGTGCCAGCAGTACACCCCAGGTTGGGGTCACCGGGGAGCTGTTTTTT
CASSTPQVGVTGELFF
>TRBJ2-7|.|TRBD2|TRBV9
TGTGCCAGCAGCGTAGGATCTGGCGGGGGGGCCTACGAGCAGTACTTC
CASSVGSGGGAYEQYF
>TRBJ1-5|.|.|TRBV6-2/TRBV6-3
TGTGCCAGCAGTTATCTGAGGGCGACAGCCGATCAGCCCCAGCATTTT
CASSYLRATADQPQHF
>TRBJ1-5|few|.|TRBV18
TGTGCCAGCTCACCCCGACAGCTACAAAGACCTAGCAATCAGCCCCAGCATTTT
CASSPRQLQRPSNQPQHF
>TRBJ2-5|many|.|TRBV29-1
TGCAGCGTTGCTTGGGACAACTGGACCCAGTACTTC
CSVAWDNWTQYF
>TRBJ2-2|.|.|TRBV7-9
TGTGCCAGCAGCGGCCGACGGGGCCTGAACACCGGGGAGCTGTTTTTT
CASSGRRGLNTGELFF
>TRBJ2-1|.|TRBD1|TRBV25-1
TGTGCCAGCAGCCCGGATGAATATAGACAGGGCGCCTACAATGAGCAGTTCTTC
CASSPDEYRQGAYNEQFF
>TRBJ2-3|once|TRBD1|TRBV13
TGTGCCAGCAGCATACCGGGACAGGGAGGCACAGATACGCAGTATTTT
CASSIPGQGGTDTQYF
>TRBJ2-3|.|TRBD1|TRBV7-9
TGTGCCAGCAGCGTCGGGACAGATAGCACAGATACGCAGTATTTT
CASSVGTDSTDTQYF
>TRBJ2-7|.|.|TRBV5-6
TGTGCCAGCAGCTTCAGAGAGTTTAAAGGCGAGCAGTACTTC
CASSFREFKGEQYF
>TRBJ2-5|few|.|TRBV9
TGTGCCAGCAGCCCCCGTAGTACAGTGGGCGGAGAGACCCAGTACTTC
CASSPRSTVGGETQYF
>TRBJ2-5|.|.|TRBV12-3/TRBV12-4
TGTGCCAGCAGTTTATTGGAGCAACTTCAAGAGACCCAGTACTTC
CASSLLEQLQETQYF
>TRBJ2-1|.|.|TRBV20-1
TGCAGTGCTAGAGACGGCAGGGTAATCTCCTACAATGAGCAGTTCTTC
CSARDGRVISYNEQFF
>TRBJ2-1|few|TRBD2|TRBV20-1
TGCAGTGCTAGATCCACCACGGGTCCACTAGCGCTAAATGAGCAGTTCTTC
CSARSTTGPLALNEQFF
>TRBJ2-7|.|.|TRBV4-2
TGTGCCAGCAGCCAAGACGGGCTGAGCTCCTACGAGCAGTACTTC
CASSQDGLSSYEQYF
>TRBJ2-3|.|.|TRBV5-1
TGCGCCAGCAGCCACCAGACGTCAGATACGCAGTATTTT
CASSHQTSDTQYF
>TRBJ2-3|many|TRBD2|TRBV9
TGTGCCAGCAGCGTAGGTCCAGCGGGAGCTAGCACAGATACGCAGTATTTT
CASSVGPAGASTDTQYF
>TRBJ2-1|.|TRBD1|TRBV7-9
TGTGCCAGCAGCTTAGTTTTCGGGACAGGCGCCTACAATGAGCAGTTCTTC
CASSLVFGTGAYNEQFF
>TRBJ2-5|.|.|TRBV15
TGTGCCACCAGCATCTCCGGGACTCAGGAGACCCAGTACTTC
CATSISGTQETQYF
>TRBJ2-1|many|.|TRBV3-1
TGTGCCAGCAGCCAGCGCAGGGGCTCCTACAATGAGCAGTTCTTC
CASSQRRGSYNEQFF
>TRBJ2-5|few|TRBD2|TRBV20-1
TGCAGTGCGCCTAGACTAGCGGGAGAAGAGACCCAGTACTTC
CSAPRLAGEETQYF
>TRBJ1-1|few|TRBD1|TRBV20-1
TGCAGTGCTGGAGACAGGGGCACTGAAGCTTTCTTT
CSAGDRGTEAFF
>TRBJ2-7|.|.|TRBV12-3/TRBV12-4
TGTGCCAGCAGCCAAGGGGCCGCCTTATGGGAGCAGTACTTC
CASSQGAALWEQYF
>TRBJ2-5|many|TRBD1|TRBV29-1
TGCAGCGTTGACACTCCGGGACAGGGGACTGGCTTCCAAGAGACCCAGTACTTC
CSVDTPGQGTGFQETQYF
>TRBJ1-2|few|.|TRBV12-3/TRBV12-4
TGTGCCAGCAGTTTGCTCGGCTATGGCTACACCTTC
CASSLLGYGYTF
>TRBJ2-6|.|.|TRBV27
TGTGCCAGCAGTTTAATTACAGCAGTTGGGGCCAACGTCCTGACTTTC
CASSLITAVGANVLTF
>TRBJ2-5|.|.|TRBV11-2
TGTGCCAGCAGCTTGAGAAGGGCTAGCGAGGGTACTAACGCCGAGACCCAGTACTTC
CASSLRRASEGTNAETQYF
>TRBJ1-1|few|.|TRBV29-1
TGCAGCGTCCCCCCGGCTATGAACACTGAAGCTTTCTTT
CSVPPAMNTEAFF
>TRBJ2-3|.|.|TRBV7-9
TGTGCCAGCAGCCACCTAAGCCGCACAGATACGCAGTATTTT
CASSHLSRTDTQYF
>TRBJ2-3|few|TRBD2|TRBV10-3
TGTGCCATCAGTGGGCTAGCGGGGGCCCCTAGCACAGATACGCAGTATTTT
CAISGLAGAPSTDTQYF
>TRBJ2-7|.|TRBD2|TRBV20-1
TGCAGTGGGGTTGGGACTACTACCTACGAGCAGTACTTC
CSGVGTTTYEQYF
>TRBJ2-1|few|.|TRBV27
TGTGCCAGCAGTTTATTTGCGACTAGGAGGCACAATGAGCAGTTCTTC
CASSLFATRRHNEQFF
>TRBJ2-1|.|TRBD1|TRBV20-1
TGCAGTGCTTGGACAGGGGGCTACAATGAGCAGTTCTTC
CSAWTGGYNEQFF
>TRBJ2-1|.|TRBD1|TRBV11-2
TGTGCCAGCAGCTTAGAGACAGGGGGCAATGAGCAGTTCTTC
CASSLETGGNEQFF
>TRBJ2-4|.|.|TRBV5-1
TGCGCCAGCAGCTTGGTCGAACTAGGAGCCAAAAACATTCAGTACTTC
CASSLVELGAKNIQYF
>TRBJ2-7|.|TRBD1|TRBV7-9
TGTACCAGCAGCTTCGGACAGGCCTACGAGCAGTACTTC
CTSSFGQAYEQYF
>TRBJ1-2|.|.|TRBV19
TGTGCCAGTAGAATCGGCGGGGACTATGGCTACACCTTC
CASRIGGDYGYTF
>TRBJ2-1|.|.|TRBV9
TGTGCCAGCAGCGTAGAAACGGGAGAATACAATGAGCAGTTCTTC
CASSVETGEYNEQFF
>TRBJ2-5|.|.|TRBV7-6
TGTGCCAGCAGCTTAGCGCTCAGTAGAAGTGAGACCCAGTACTTC
CASSLALSRSETQYF